This T cell receptor (beta chain) was identified during a study of T-cell memory formation after mild COVID-19. Study information: The TCR clusters were mostly specific to one donor. Whole-study findings and limits: CD4+ clones that contracted lay mainly in CM and EM; CD8+ ones lay in EMRA. Day 15 to 85 contracting clones showed balanced CD4/CD8; day 15 to 37 expanders favored CD4+.

TCRdb itself ran the 5' RACE reads through MiXCR, one entry per CDR3 protein. There are about 470,000 distinct CDR3 sequences in the sample; more than 20% occur only once, and approximately 13% lies in the top ten. The CDR3 consists of 14 residues. Trimming removed 5 bases from V and 6 bases from J; junction bases left unmatched: 8. CDR1 is SEHNR, CDR2 FQNEAQ, per germline (reference sequence). This clonotype was picked up a small number of times. What it binds is unknown. The TCR originated in an adult woman who had mild COVID-19 (a few samples of this study predate the infection). Cell type and time point are not known. This rearrangement joins TRBV7-9 to TRBJ2-7, with 9 bases that match TRBD1. Sample: PBMCs or a T cell subset sorted from them (not recorded which). CDR3 in DNA: TGTGCCAGCAGCCCCAAGGGACAGGGAACCGAGCAGTACTTC. Its protein is CASSPKGQGTEQYF.